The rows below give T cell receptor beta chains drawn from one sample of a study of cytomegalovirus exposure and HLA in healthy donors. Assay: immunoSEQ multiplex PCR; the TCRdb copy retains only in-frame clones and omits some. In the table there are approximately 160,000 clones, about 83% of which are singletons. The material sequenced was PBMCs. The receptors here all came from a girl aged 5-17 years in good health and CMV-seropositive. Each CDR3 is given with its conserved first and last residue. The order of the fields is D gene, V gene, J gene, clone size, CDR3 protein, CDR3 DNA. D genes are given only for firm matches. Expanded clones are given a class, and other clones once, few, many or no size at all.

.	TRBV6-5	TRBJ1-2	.	CASTNPGQRSTF	TGTGCCAGCACCAATCCGGGACAAAGGAGCACCTTC
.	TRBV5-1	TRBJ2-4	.	CASSGGGGGGDIQYF	TGCGCCAGCAGCGGTGGCGGGGGCGGCGGGGACATTCAGTACTTC
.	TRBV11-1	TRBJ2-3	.	CASSLRQSSGTDTQYF	TGTGCCAGCAGCTTAAGGCAGTCTAGCGGCACAGATACGCAGTATTTT
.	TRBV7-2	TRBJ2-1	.	CASRPSRLRYNEQFF	TGTGCCAGCAGGCCTTCGCGACTACGTTACAATGAGCAGTTCTTC
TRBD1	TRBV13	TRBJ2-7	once	CASSPGTGHYEQYF	TGTGCCAGCAGTCCCGGGACAGGGCACTACGAGCAGTACTTC
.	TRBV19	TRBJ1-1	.	CASSPSGITEAFF	TGTGCCAGTAGTCCGTCCGGGATCACTGAAGCTTTCTTT
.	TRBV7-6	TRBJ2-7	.	CASSFGESYEQYF	TGTGCCAGCAGCTTCGGGGAATCCTACGAGCAGTACTTC
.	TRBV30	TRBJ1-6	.	CAWSPQGLYNSPLHF	TGTGCCTGGAGTCCCCAGGGCCTTTATAATTCACCCCTCCACTTT
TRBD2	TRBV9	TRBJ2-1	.	CASSVAGGAINEQFF	TGTGCCAGCAGCGTAGCGGGAGGGGCTATCAATGAGCAGTTCTTC
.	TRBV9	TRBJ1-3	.	CASRSGNTIYF	TGTGCCAGCCGGTCTGGAAACACCATATATTTT
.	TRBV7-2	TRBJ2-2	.	CASSPRGRRDATGELFF	TGTGCCAGCAGCCCGCGTGGTAGGCGGGACGCCACCGGGGAGCTGTTTTTT
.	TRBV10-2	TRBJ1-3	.	CASIPDRTENGNTIYF	TGCGCCAGCATCCCAGACCGTACGGAGAATGGAAACACCATATATTTT
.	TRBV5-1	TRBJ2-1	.	CASSSQVNSNNEQFF	TGCGCCAGCAGCTCTCAGGTAAATTCCAACAATGAGCAGTTCTTC
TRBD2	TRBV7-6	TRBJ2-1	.	CASLPGGSHNEQFF	TGTGCCAGCCTCCCGGGGGGATCCCACAATGAGCAGTTCTTC
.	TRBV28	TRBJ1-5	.	CASSFGQSNQPQHF	TGTGCCAGCAGTTTCGGACAGAGCAATCAGCCCCAGCATTTT
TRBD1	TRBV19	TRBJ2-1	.	CASSIGGQFSSYNEQFF	TGTGCCAGTAGTATAGGGGGACAGTTCAGCTCCTACAATGAGCAGTTCTTC
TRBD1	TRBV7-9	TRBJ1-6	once	CASSIDRGANSPLHF	TGTGCCAGCAGCATAGACAGGGGCGCAAATTCACCCCTCCACTTT
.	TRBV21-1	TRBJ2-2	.	CASSPYPGIPNTGELFF	TGTGCCAGCAGTCCCTACCCCGGGATTCCGAACACCGGGGAGCTGTTTTTT
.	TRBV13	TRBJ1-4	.	CASSFRRATNEKLFF	TGTGCCAGCAGCTTCCGGAGGGCAACTAATGAAAAACTGTTTTTT
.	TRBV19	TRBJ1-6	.	CASSSRQAVSYNSPLHF	TGTGCCAGTAGTAGCCGGCAGGCTGTCTCCTATAATTCACCCCTCCACTTT
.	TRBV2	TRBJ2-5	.	CASSEQGQLQETQYF	TGTGCCAGCAGTGAACAAGGACAGCTCCAAGAGACCCAGTACTTC
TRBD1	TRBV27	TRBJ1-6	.	CASGGVLDRDDSPLHF	TGTGCCAGCGGTGGTGTGCTGGACAGGGACGATTCACCCCTCCACTTT
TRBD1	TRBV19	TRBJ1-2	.	CASSIGVLSRGQANYGYTF	TGTGCCAGTAGTATCGGCGTTCTTTCCCGGGGACAGGCTAACTATGGCTACACCTTC
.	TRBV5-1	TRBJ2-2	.	CASSLDRVGTGELFF	TGCGCCAGCAGCTTGGACAGGGTTGGCACCGGGGAGCTGTTTTTT
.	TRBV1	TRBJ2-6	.	CTSSLGRGAAGANVLTF	TGCACCAGCAGCCTCGGGCGGGGGGCGGCTGGGGCCAACGTCCTGACTTTC
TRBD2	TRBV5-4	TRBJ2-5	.	CASSFDSGGALETQYF	TGTGCCAGCAGCTTCGATAGCGGGGGGGCCTTAGAGACCCAGTACTTC
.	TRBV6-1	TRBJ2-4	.	CASSGGDLAKNIQYF	TGTGCCAGCAGTGGCGGGGATCTAGCCAAAAACATTCAGTACTTC
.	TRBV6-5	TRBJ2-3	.	CASSEVLDTQYF	TGTGCCAGCAGTGAGGTTTTAGATACGCAGTATTTT
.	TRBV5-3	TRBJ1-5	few	CARSSAGVRNQPQHF	TGTGCCAGAAGCTCGGCAGGGGTTCGAAATCAGCCCCAGCATTTT
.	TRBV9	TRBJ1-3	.	CASSGQVSSGNTIYF	TGTGCCAGCAGCGGACAGGTGTCCTCTGGAAACACCATATATTTT
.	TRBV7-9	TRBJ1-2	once	CASSLGGGDYGYTF	TGTGCCAGCAGCTTGGGAGGGGGAGACTATGGCTACACCTTC
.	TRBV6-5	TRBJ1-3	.	CASSPGGLSGNTIYF	TGTGCCAGCAGCCCCGGGGGGCTCTCTGGAAACACCATATATTTT
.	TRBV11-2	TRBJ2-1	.	CASSLGGRGRSYNEQFF	TGTGCCAGCAGCTTAGGTGGGCGGGGAAGGTCCTACAATGAGCAGTTCTTC
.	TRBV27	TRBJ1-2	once	CASRYKGGDGYTF	TGTGCCAGCAGATACAAAGGGGGGGATGGCTACACCTTC